This TCR beta chain was documented in a study of shared clonotypes between healthy human individuals. About the research overall: Each donor had three CD4 naive, three CD4 memory, two CD8 naive and one CD8 memory plate. Whole-study findings and limits: For naive CD4 cells, around 5% of clonotypes were shared across a handful of donors. Among donors, sharing of clonotypes was expected to be affected by sequencing depth.

About this clone: The antigen is not known.

CD45RO-negative, CCR7-selected cells formed the naive CD8 fraction, which excluded terminally differentiated effector memory CD45RA+ cells. Donation came from healthy HIV-negative adults that had no recent acute infections or vaccinations. Repertoires were generated with immunoSEQ multiplex PCR, while TCRdb's copy carries only in-frame clones and drops some. The sample has about 820,000 clones, roughly 92% seen once; the top ten hold around 24%. The CDR3 extends over 16 amino acids. This chain uses TRBV21-1 with TRBJ2-2; TRBD1 reflects the table's D call only, with no check against the DNA. TRBV21-1 is termed a pseudogene. Sequencing was done on a sample of naive CD8+ T cells sorted from blood. This sequence originates from a man in his thirties or forties in good health. The CDR3 bases are TGTGCCAGCAGCAAAGATGGGACAGGGGAGCACGGGGAGCTGTTTTTT. Amino acid sequence: CASSKDGTGEHGELFF.